Presented here are 32 T cell receptor beta chains from one specimen sequenced in a study of T-cell memory formation after mild COVID-19. TCRdb re-derived calls from the 5' RACE reads in MiXCR, one entry per CDR3 protein. The table has fewer than 350,000 distinct CDR3 sequences, roughly 18% seen once. Sample: PBMCs or a T cell subset sorted from them (not recorded which). The receptors originated from a man younger than 35 who had mild COVID-19 (a few samples of this study predate the infection). Cell type and time point are not known.

The table lists this clonotype with a few counts. The CDR3 region is CASSPLSTEAFF. In DNA, the CDR3 is TGTGCCAGCAGTCCGCTCTCCACTGAAGCTTTCTTT. The rearrangement uses TRBV12-3 or TRBV12-4 and TRBJ1-1; D unresolved. The CDR3 spans 12 residues. V lost 5 bases and J lost 4, with 8 bases in between.

This chain connects TRBV11-1 to TRBJ2-5; maybe TRBD1 (6 bases). Trimming removed 8 bases at V and 0 bases at J, with 16 bases between. Germline V gene sequence: CDR1 SGHAT, CDR2 FQDESV (reference sequence). This CDR3 has 15 residues. CDR3 in DNA: TGTGCCAGCGCAAAATCCGGGACAAACCAAGAGACCCAGTACTTC. Amino acids: CASAKSGTNQETQYF.

This chain connects TRBV24-1 to TRBJ1-6, with D uncertain. Per germline, CDR1 KGHDR and CDR2 SFDVKD. The CDR3 extends over 14 amino acids. The CDR3 DNA reads TGTGCAAGAGCGGGGAAATGTGCATATTCACCCCTCCACTTT. This translates into CARAGKCAYSPLHF.

This chain links TRBV6-5 with TRBJ2-3; D is perhaps TRBD1 or TRBD2 (6 bases each). The CDR3 runs 17 residues. Trimming removed 0 bases from V and 3 bases from J, with 16 bases in between. CDR1 and CDR2 (germline): MNHEY, SVGAGI. This CDR3 reads CASSYSLGGFGTDTQYF. Here the CDR3 DNA reads TGTGCCAGCAGTTACTCACTCGGGGGCTTTGGGACAGATACGCAGTATTTT.

V and J are TRBV19 and TRBJ1-6; a possible D gene is TRBD1 (6 bases). V lost 3 bases and J lost 0, with 15 bases in between. This CDR3 has 18 residues. Germline lookup yields CDR1 LNHDA and CDR2 SQIVND (reference sequence). The CDR3 DNA sequence: TGTGCCAGTAGTATCGGAACAGGGCTCAGCTCCTATAATTCACCCCTCCACTTT. It translates to CASSIGTGLSSYNSPLHF. Full variable domain (rest looked up from reference TRBV19 and TRBJ1-6): DGGITQSPKYLFRKEGQNVTLSCEQNLNHDAMYWYRQDPGQGLRLIYYSQIVNDFQKGDIAEGYSVSREKKESFPLTVTSAQKNPTAFYLCASSIGTGLSSYNSPLHFGNGTRLTVT.

This clonotype was observed a few times. J is TRBJ1-2 and V is TRBV5-1; weak D call: TRBD1 (6 bases). Germline V gives CDR1 SGHRS, CDR2 YFSETQ. CDR3 length equals 15 residues. Trimming removed 0 bases from V and 4 bases from J, with 13 bases in between. The CDR3 sequence: CASSLAAGAGYGYTF. In DNA, the CDR3 is TGCGCCAGCAGCTTGGCGGCAGGGGCTGGCTATGGCTACACCTTC. Full variable domain (rest looked up from reference TRBV5-1 and TRBJ1-2): KAGVTQTPRYLIKTRGQQVTLSCSPISGHRSVSWYQQTPGQGLQFLFEYFSETQRNKGNFPGRFSGRQFSNSRSEMNVSTLELGDSALYLCASSLAAGAGYGYTFGSGTRLTVV.

In this sample, this clonotype turned up a few times. This chain uses TRBV6-5 with TRBJ2-6; tentative D call: TRBD1 (6 bases). V was cut by 2 bases and J by 2 bases, with 10 bases left in between. The CDR3 has 16 amino acids. CDR1 MNHEY and CDR2 SVGAGI come from the germline V gene. In nucleotides, the CDR3 is TGTGCCAGCAGTTACGGCAGGGGCCCTGGGGCCAACGTCCTGACTTTC. Translated, it gives CASSYGRGPGANVLTF.

The chain joins TRBV7-9 to TRBJ1-2; maybe TRBD1 (6 bases). Germline V gives CDR1 SEHNR, CDR2 FQNEAQ (reference sequence). V was shortened by 6 bases and J by 2 bases, with 13 bases between the two germline ends. The CDR3 contains 14 residues. Here the CDR3 DNA reads TGTGCCAGCAGACCGACAGGATTAAACTATGGCTACACCTTC. This sequence encodes CASRPTGLNYGYTF.

This clonotype occurred a few times. The chain's CDR3 is CSVVVAGGLYEQFF. The CDR3 DNA follows: TGCAGCGTTGTAGTGGCGGGGGGGCTTTATGAGCAGTTCTTC. The chain joins TRBV29-1 to TRBJ2-1, with TRBD2 identical over 9 bases. Germline assignment: CDR1 SQVTM and CDR2 ANQGSEA. With V trimmed by 4 bases and J by 8 bases, 9 bases remained unmatched. The CDR3 has 14 residues.

This clonotype was counted a few times. The V and J genes are TRBV7-3 and TRBJ2-1, with TRBD2 matching over 10 bases. V shed 5 bases, J shed 8 bases, and the junction held 12 bases outside the gene matches. The CDR3 loop spans 16 amino acids. In germline, CDR1 is SGHTA, CDR2 FQGTGA. The CDR3 protein is CASSPRSLAGLHEQFF. In DNA, the CDR3 is TGTGCCAGCAGCCCAAGATCACTAGCGGGGTTACATGAGCAGTTCTTC.

This clonotype was observed at least ten times. The CDR3 sequence is CASSLRRGYGYTF. The DNA of the CDR3 is TGTGCCAGCAGTTTGCGGAGGGGCTATGGCTACACCTTC. The chain is built from TRBV12-3 or TRBV12-4 and TRBJ1-2; D possibly corresponds to TRBD1 (5 bases). The V end was cut by 3 bases, the J end by 4 bases, with 9 bases between. This CDR3 has 13 amino acids.

This clonotype was seen ten or more times. This chain joins TRBV9 and TRBJ2-3; 7 bases align to TRBD2. Unmatched junction bases numbered 13, after V lost 4 bases and J lost 8 bases. The CDR3 totals 15 residues. CDR1 is SGDLS and CDR2 is YYNGEE in the germline V gene. The CDR3 is CASSPLSGEVITQYF. The CDR3 DNA reads as TGTGCCAGCAGCCCCCTCAGCGGGGAGGTCATTACGCAGTATTTT.

This clonotype turned up a few times. The rearrangement links TRBV20-1 to TRBJ2-7, with D unresolved. V lost 6 bases and J lost 3, with 21 bases in between. The CDR3 consists of 15 residues. Germline V gives CDR1 DFQATT, CDR2 SNEGSKA (reference sequence). DNA of the CDR3: TGCAGTGCCTTAAACCCCGGAGAGCTAAGCTACGAGCAGTACTTC. Its protein product is CSALNPGELSYEQYF.

The chain links TRBV7-2 to TRBJ2-1; 8 nucleotides agree with TRBD2. Germline V gives CDR1 SGHTA, CDR2 FQGNSA. The CDR3 spans 17 residues. Unmatched junction bases numbered 13, after V lost 5 bases and J lost 4 bases. The CDR3 region is CASSLRHAGGLYNEQFF. The CDR3 nucleotides read TGTGCCAGCAGCCTACGCCACGCGGGGGGACTTTACAATGAGCAGTTCTTC.

This clonotype was observed a few times. The chain joins TRBV10-1 to TRBJ2-7; D might be TRBD2 (5 bases). CDR3 length equals 14 residues. The germline CDR1 and CDR2 sequences are WNHNN and SYGVQD (reference sequence). The V and J ends lost 0 bases and 5 bases respectively, with 11 bases between them. Here the CDR3 reads CASSESVSGDEQYF. The CDR3 nucleotides are TGCGCCAGCAGTGAGTCCGTGAGCGGAGACGAGCAGTACTTC.

This clonotype was seen repeatedly, ten times or more. The chain couples TRBV4-2 to TRBJ2-5; D not certain. V dropped 0 bases and J dropped 5 bases, with 7 bases sitting between them. Germline V gene data show CDR1 as LGHNA and CDR2 as YNFKEQ. There are 13 residues in the CDR3. DNA of the CDR3: TGTGCCAGCAGCCAAGACGGACGGGAGACCCAGTACTTC. Protein product: CASSQDGRETQYF.

This clonotype was observed a handful of times. The rearrangement uses TRBV7-9 and TRBJ2-5, with 7 bases matching TRBD1. V was pared by 4 bases and J by 1 base, with 6 bases of the junction left unmatched. The V gene's germline CDR1 is SEHNR and CDR2 FQNEAQ (reference sequence). CDR3 length: 15 residues. The CDR3 DNA is TGTGCCAGCAGCTCCAGGGGGAGAAGCCAAGAGACCCAGTACTTC. It translates to CASSSRGRSQETQYF.

This clonotype was seen a handful of times. The chain joins TRBV5-1 to TRBJ2-7; weak D call: TRBD1 (6 bases). With 3 bases removed from V and 2 bases from J, the gap between germline ends came to 15 bases. CDR3 length equals 15 residues. Germline loops: CDR1 SGHRS, CDR2 YFSETQ. The CDR3 sequence: CASSSRAGATYEQYF. In nucleotides, the CDR3 is TGCGCCAGCAGCTCGCGGGCAGGGGCGACCTACGAGCAGTACTTC.

The gene calls are TRBV6-2 or TRBV6-3 and TRBJ1-2, with unresolved D. The CDR3 loop spans 15 amino acids. The germline gives CDR1 MNHEY, CDR2 SVGEGT. Trimming removed 3 bases from V and 2 bases from J, with 13 bases in between. The CDR3 region has the DNA TGTGCCAGCAGTTATGGTGCATTGGGGAACTATGGCTACACCTTC. Amino acid sequence: CASSYGALGNYGYTF.

This clonotype occurred many times. The chain is built from TRBV3-1 and TRBJ2-1; D may be TRBD1 or TRBD2 (6 bases each). Trimming stripped 4 bases from V and 1 base from J, with 20 bases between. The CDR3 runs 18 residues. The germline V gene has CDR1 LGHDT and CDR2 YNNKEL (reference sequence). The CDR3 region is CASSPDFLGGKSYNEQFF. The CDR3 region has the DNA TGTGCCAGCAGCCCGGATTTTTTAGGGGGGAAATCCTACAATGAGCAGTTCTTC.

Only a few counts were recorded for this clonotype. The rearrangement joins TRBV7-9 to TRBJ2-1, with TRBD2 matching 7 bases. This CDR3 spans 17 amino acids. V trimming: 4 bases; J trimming: 0 bases; junction bases outside the gene matches: 9. Germline lookup yields CDR1 SEHNR and CDR2 FQNEAQ (reference sequence). As DNA, the CDR3 is TGTGCCAGCAGCTCCTCCACTAGCGATAGCTCCTACAATGAGCAGTTCTTC. Translated, it gives CASSSSTSDSSYNEQFF.

In this sample, this clonotype turned up many times. V is TRBV7-2 and J is TRBJ2-7; a weak D match, TRBD2 (5 bases). The CDR3 runs to 13 residues. Germline V lookup: CDR1 SGHTA, CDR2 FQGNSA. V dropped 2 bases and J dropped 4 bases, with 9 bases sitting between them. CDR3 in DNA: TGTGCCAGCAGCTTAAGCGGTCGGTACGAGCAGTACGTC. This translates into CASSLSGRYEQYV.

The V and J genes are TRBV5-1 and TRBJ2-5, with 10 nucleotides matching TRBD2. The germline gives CDR1 SGHRS, CDR2 YFSETQ. V lost 4 bases to trimming and J lost 5 bases; unmatched junction nucleotides: 11. The CDR3 loop spans 16 amino acids. The CDR3 is CASSPHTGTSVETQYF. The CDR3 DNA sequence: TGCGCCAGCAGCCCACACACCGGGACTAGCGTTGAGACCCAGTACTTC.

This clonotype was counted a few times. V gene TRBV4-3 combines with J gene TRBJ1-1; D gene ambiguous. The CDR3 length is 13 residues. Germline V gives CDR1 LGHNA, CDR2 YSLEER. V shed 1 base and J shed 8 bases, with 11 bases lying between them. In nucleotides, the CDR3 is TGCGCCAGCAGCCAAGTCCCGGGGTCCGAAGCTTTCTTT. Translated: CASSQVPGSEAFF.

The V call is TRBV27, the J call TRBJ2-1; 10 nucleotides align to TRBD2. Losses at the gene ends were 4 bases for V and 6 bases for J; bases not matched to a gene: 9. The CDR3 totals 16 residues. The germline V gene has CDR1 MNHEY and CDR2 SMNVEV (reference sequence). Here the CDR3 DNA reads TGTGCCAGCAGTTCCCGGACTAGCGGAATCGGCAATGAGCAGTTCTTC. It translates to CASSSRTSGIGNEQFF.

This clonotype has more than one count but fewer than ten. The chain is built from TRBV5-1 and TRBJ2-4; 10 nucleotides agree with TRBD2. Trimming cost V 4 bases and J 6 bases; bases outside gene matches: 16. Germline loops: CDR1 SGHRS, CDR2 YFSETQ. The CDR3 covers 18 residues. The CDR3 spells CASSQAHLAGAIGNIQYF. CDR3 coding DNA: TGCGCCAGCAGCCAAGCCCATCTAGCGGGGGCTATCGGAAACATTCAGTACTTC. Full variable domain (remainder filled in from reference TRBV5-1 and TRBJ2-4): KAGVTQTPRYLIKTRGQQVTLSCSPISGHRSVSWYQQTPGQGLQFLFEYFSETQRNKGNFPGRFSGRQFSNSRSEMNVSTLELGDSALYLCASSQAHLAGAIGNIQYFGAGTRLSVL.

This chain connects TRBV24-1 to TRBJ1-1; D unresolved. With 3 bases removed from V and 8 bases from J, the gap between germline ends came to 12 bases. The CDR3 is 13 residues long. CDR1 and CDR2 from the germline V gene are KGHDR and SFDVKD. For the CDR3, the DNA is TGTGCCACCAGTGATGGGTCGTCTGGGGAAGCTTTCTTT. Protein: CATSDGSSGEAFF.

This clonotype occurred many times. The CDR3 loop reads CASSTMGQGQNIQYF. The CDR3 region has the DNA TGCGCCAGCAGCACCATGGGACAGGGGCAAAACATTCAGTACTTC. The rearrangement uses TRBV5-1 and TRBJ2-4, with 10 bases aligning to TRBD1. V shed 4 bases, J shed 5 bases, and the junction held 6 bases outside the gene matches. CDR1 SGHRS and CDR2 YFSETQ come from the germline V gene. The CDR3 runs 15 residues.

The gene calls are TRBV2 and TRBJ2-1; D not certain. The CDR3 loop spans 14 amino acids. The germline V gene has CDR1 SNHLY and CDR2 FYNNEI. V lost 3 bases and J 2 bases, leaving 8 bases between the germline ends. CDR3 in amino acids: CASSELRTYNEQFF. The DNA for the CDR3 is TGTGCCAGCAGTGAGTTGAGAACCTACAATGAGCAGTTCTTC.

The chain joins TRBV12-3 or TRBV12-4 to TRBJ2-1; maybe TRBD1 (5 bases). This CDR3 contains 15 residues. The germline V and J ends were trimmed by 3 bases and 0 bases, with 9 bases remaining between them. For the CDR3, the DNA is TGTGCCAGCAGTTTCTCGGACAACTCCTACAATGAGCAGTTCTTC. Amino acids: CASSFSDNSYNEQFF.

This clonotype was observed once. The chain uses TRBV6-1 and TRBJ1-4; 9 bases are a match to TRBD1. The CDR3 consists of 15 residues. Germline V gene lookup returns CDR1 MNHNS and CDR2 SASEGT. The trim removed 5 bases at V and 5 bases at J, leaving 6 bases unmatched. CDR3 residues: CASSRATGGNEKLFF. The CDR3 DNA is TGTGCCAGCAGTAGAGCCACAGGGGGCAATGAAAAACTGTTTTTT.

The chain couples TRBV5-1 to TRBJ2-3; TRBD2 is a possible D gene (7 bases). Germline V gene data show CDR1 as SGHRS and CDR2 as YFSETQ. The CDR3 sequence is 15 residues long. The germline V and J ends were trimmed by 5 bases and 2 bases, with 15 bases remaining between them. CDR3 sequence reads: CASREGGGLTDTQYF. CDR3 DNA sequence: TGCGCCAGCAGAGAGGGCGGGGGCCTCACAGATACGCAGTATTTT.